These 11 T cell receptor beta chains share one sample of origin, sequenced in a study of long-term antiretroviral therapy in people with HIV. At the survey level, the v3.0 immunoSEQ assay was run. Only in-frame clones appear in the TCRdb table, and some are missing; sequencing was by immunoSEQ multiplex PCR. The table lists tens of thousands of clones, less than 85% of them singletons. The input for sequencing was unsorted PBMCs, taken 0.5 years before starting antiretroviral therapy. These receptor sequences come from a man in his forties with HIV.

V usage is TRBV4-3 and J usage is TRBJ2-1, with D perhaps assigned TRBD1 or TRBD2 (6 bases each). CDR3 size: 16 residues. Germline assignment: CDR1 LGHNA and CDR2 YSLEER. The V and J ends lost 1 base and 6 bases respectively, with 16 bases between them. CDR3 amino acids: CASSQAPGGRVNEQFF. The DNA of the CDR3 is TGCGCCAGCAGCCAAGCCCCCGGGGGCCGGGTCAATGAGCAGTTCTTC.

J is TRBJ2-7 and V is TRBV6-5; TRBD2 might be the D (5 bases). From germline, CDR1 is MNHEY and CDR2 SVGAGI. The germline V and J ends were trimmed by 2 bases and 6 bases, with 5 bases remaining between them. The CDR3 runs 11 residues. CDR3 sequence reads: CASSYGSEQYF. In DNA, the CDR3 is TGTGCCAGCAGTTACGGGAGCGAGCAGTACTTC.

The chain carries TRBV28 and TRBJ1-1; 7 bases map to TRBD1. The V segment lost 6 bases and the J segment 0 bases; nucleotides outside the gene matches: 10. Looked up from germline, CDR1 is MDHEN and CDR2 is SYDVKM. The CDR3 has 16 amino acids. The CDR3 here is CASSYLIGGMNTEAFF. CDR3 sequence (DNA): TGTGCCAGCAGCTATCTGATAGGGGGCATGAACACTGAAGCTTTCTTT.

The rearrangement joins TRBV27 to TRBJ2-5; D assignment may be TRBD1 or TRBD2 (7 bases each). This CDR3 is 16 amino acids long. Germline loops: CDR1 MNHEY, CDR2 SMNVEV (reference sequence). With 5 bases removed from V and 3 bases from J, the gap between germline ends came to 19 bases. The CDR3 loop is CASSPYRPGGEETQYF. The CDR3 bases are TGTGCCAGCAGTCCCTACCGCCCAGGGGGGGAAGAGACCCAGTACTTC.

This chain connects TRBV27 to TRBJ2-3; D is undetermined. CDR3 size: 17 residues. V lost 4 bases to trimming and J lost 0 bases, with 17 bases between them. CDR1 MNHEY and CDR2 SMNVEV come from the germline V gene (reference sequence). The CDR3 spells CASSSNPRATSTDTQYF. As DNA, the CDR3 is TGTGCCAGCAGTTCCAACCCCCGGGCGACTAGCACAGATACGCAGTATTTT.

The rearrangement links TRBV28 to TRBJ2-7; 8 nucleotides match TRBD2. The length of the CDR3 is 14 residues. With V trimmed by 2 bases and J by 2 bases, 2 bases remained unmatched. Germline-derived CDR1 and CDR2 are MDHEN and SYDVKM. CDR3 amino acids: CASSLPGGTYEQYF. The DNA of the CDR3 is TGTGCCAGCAGTTTACCGGGGGGGACCTACGAGCAGTACTTC. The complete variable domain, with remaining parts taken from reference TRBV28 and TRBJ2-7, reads DVKVTQSSRYLVKRTGEKVFLECVQDMDHENMFWYRQDPGLGLRLIYFSYDVKMKEKGDIPEGYSVSREKKERFSLILESASTNQTSMYLCASSLPGGTYEQYFGPGTRLTVT.

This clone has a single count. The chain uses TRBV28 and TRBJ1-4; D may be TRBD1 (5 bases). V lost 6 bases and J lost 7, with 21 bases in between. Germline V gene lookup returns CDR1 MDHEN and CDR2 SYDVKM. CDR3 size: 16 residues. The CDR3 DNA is TGTGCCAGCAGCCCTCCCGGGGGGGGAGGTATTGAAAAACTGTTTTTT. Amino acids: CASSPPGGGGIEKLFF.

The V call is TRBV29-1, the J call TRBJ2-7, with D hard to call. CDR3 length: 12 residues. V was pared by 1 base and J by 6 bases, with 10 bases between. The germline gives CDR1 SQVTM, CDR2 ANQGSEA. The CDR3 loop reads CSVEGPLSEQYF. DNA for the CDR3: TGCAGCGTTGAAGGGCCCCTGAGCGAGCAGTACTTC.

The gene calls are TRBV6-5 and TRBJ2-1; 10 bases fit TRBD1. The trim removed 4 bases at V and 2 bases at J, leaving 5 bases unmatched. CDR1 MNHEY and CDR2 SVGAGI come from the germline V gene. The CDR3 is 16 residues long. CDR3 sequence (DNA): TGTGCCAGCAGTTCTAGACAGGGGGCCCCCTACAATGAGCAGTTCTTC. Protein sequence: CASSSRQGAPYNEQFF.

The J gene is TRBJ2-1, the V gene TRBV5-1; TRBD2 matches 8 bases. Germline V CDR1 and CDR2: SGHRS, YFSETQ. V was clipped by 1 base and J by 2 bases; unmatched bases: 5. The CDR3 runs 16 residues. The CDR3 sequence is CASSLPGLAAYNEQFF. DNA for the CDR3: TGCGCCAGCAGCTTGCCCGGACTAGCCGCCTACAATGAGCAGTTCTTC.

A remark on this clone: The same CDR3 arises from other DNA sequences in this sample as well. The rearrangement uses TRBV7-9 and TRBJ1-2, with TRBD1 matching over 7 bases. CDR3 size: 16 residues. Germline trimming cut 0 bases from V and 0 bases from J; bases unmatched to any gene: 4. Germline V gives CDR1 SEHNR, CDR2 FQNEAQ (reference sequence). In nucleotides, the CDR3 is TGTGCCAGCAGCTTAGCGTCAGGGACAGCTAACTATGGCTACACCTTC. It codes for CASSLASGTANYGYTF.